The 9 T cell receptor beta chains below come from one sample, sequenced in a study of shared T cell receptors in the human thymus. The data were produced by immunoSEQ multiplex PCR, yet TCRdb's version contains in-frame clones alone and is incomplete. The repertoire has under 700,000 clones, approximately 78% of them found once; the top ten carry 0.01% to 0.015%. These data were also reused for a study on human thymus T cells.

The sample taken for sequencing was thymocytes. These receptors came from a boy under two years old with a congenital heart defect.

This clone was observed once. CDR3 DNA: TGCGCCAGCAGCTTGGGACAGGGGATACATGAGCAGTTCTTC. It is translated as CASSLGQGIHEQFF. The rearrangement joins TRBV5-1 to TRBJ2-1; 8 nucleotides agree with TRBD1. The CDR3 consists of 14 residues. Germline V CDR1 and CDR2: SGHRS, YFSETQ. V gave up 0 bases and J gave up 8 bases; unmatched junction bases: 4.

This chain joins TRBV29-1 and TRBJ1-2; D remains unclear. V was cut by 5 bases and J by 8 bases, with 18 bases left in between. Germline lookup yields CDR1 SQVTM and CDR2 ANQGSEA. The CDR3 is 13 amino acids. Here the CDR3 reads CSVRNLRGNGYTF. The CDR3 DNA follows: TGCAGCGTTCGGAATCTTAGAGGTAACGGCTACACCTTC. Variable domain in full (rest from reference TRBV29-1 and TRBJ1-2): SAVISQKPSRDICQRGTSLTIQCQVDSQVTMMFWYRQQPGQSLTLIATANQGSEATYESGFVIDKFPISRPNLTFSTLTVSNMSPEDSSIYLCSVRNLRGNGYTFGSGTRLTVV.

The chain recombines TRBV4-3 with TRBJ2-5; TRBD2 agrees at 11 bases. CDR3 size: 16 residues. V shed 1 base, J shed 2 bases, and the junction held 3 bases outside the gene matches. Germline loops: CDR1 LGHNA, CDR2 YSLEER. The CDR3 nucleotides read TGCGCCAGCAGCCAAGGAGCTAGCGGGAGGCAAGAGACCCAGTACTTC. Translation gives CASSQGASGRQETQYF.

The V gene is TRBV30, the J gene TRBJ1-1; no firm D call. Germline assignment: CDR1 GTSNPN and CDR2 SVGIG (reference sequence). This CDR3 is 15 amino acids long. Trimming shortened V by 4 bases and J by 1 base, and 16 bases separated the two germline ends. CDR3 in DNA: TGTGCCTGGATTGCAGGTGCTTTTACGAACACTGAAGCTTTCTTT. It is translated as CAWIAGAFTNTEAFF.

The gene calls are TRBV7-9 and TRBJ2-6; 9 bases line up with TRBD1. The junction had 8 bases not matched to a gene; V was cut back by 2 bases and J by 0 bases. Per germline, CDR1 SEHNR and CDR2 FQNEAQ (reference sequence). This CDR3 contains 19 residues. CDR3 coding DNA: TGTGCCAGCAGCTTAACTCGGGACAGGGCCCGCTCTGGGGCCAACGTCCTGACTTTC. Translated: CASSLTRDRARSGANVLTF.

CDR3: CASSQGVAGGPDTGELFF. The CDR3 coding sequence is TGTGCCAGCAGCCAAGGTGTAGCGGGAGGGCCGGACACCGGGGAGCTGTTTTTT. The chain links TRBV4-2 to TRBJ2-2; TRBD2 aligns across 11 bases. J lost 3 bases, V lost 1 base, and 7 bases had no gene match. From germline, CDR1 is LGHNA and CDR2 YNFKEQ. The CDR3 sequence is 18 residues long.

In the case of this clone: The sample holds other DNA sequences that translate to the same CDR3. The chain is built from TRBV6-5 and TRBJ2-3; D perhaps matches TRBD2 (6 bases). Germline CDR1 and CDR2: MNHEY and SVGAGI. The CDR3 runs to 15 residues. V was pared by 2 bases and J by 1 base, with 10 bases between. This CDR3 reads CASSYGREGTDTQYF. CDR3 DNA sequence: TGTGCCAGCAGTTACGGCAGGGAGGGCACAGATACGCAGTATTTT.

CDR3 in DNA: TGTGCCAGCAGCTTAGCAGGGGCCCTATACAATGAGCAGTTCTTC. The encoded protein is CASSLAGALYNEQFF. J is TRBJ2-1 and V is TRBV7-6; possibly TRBD1 for D (5 bases). Trimming removed 0 bases at V and 4 bases at J, with 10 bases between. The CDR3 sequence is 15 residues long. CDR1 and CDR2 from the germline V gene are SGHVS and FNYEAQ. Based on the CDR3 plus reference TRBV7-6 and TRBJ2-1, the full variable domain is GAGVSQSPRYKVTKRGQDVALRCDPISGHVSLYWYRQALGQGPEFLTYFNYEAQQDKSGLPNDRFSAERPEGSISTLTIQRTEQRDSAMYRCASSLAGALYNEQFFGPGTRLTVL.

The rearrangement uses TRBV5-4 and TRBJ2-1, with 8 bases fitting TRBD2. CDR1 is SGHNT and CDR2 is YYREEE in the germline V gene (reference sequence). This CDR3 spans 16 amino acids. The V and J ends lost 3 bases and 6 bases, in that order; junction bases with no gene match: 11. Here the CDR3 DNA reads TGTGCCAGCAGCTGCGATCGGGAGGGCTTAAGCAATGAGCAGTTCTTC. Amino acids: CASSCDREGLSNEQFF.